The clone carrying this TCR beta chain was found many times. The germline gives CDR1 DFQATT, CDR2 SNEGSKA (reference sequence). V lost 6 bases, J lost 5 bases, and 16 bases lay in between. This CDR3 has 13 amino acids. MiXCR was run by TCRdb on the 5' RACE reads, yielding one entry per CDR3 protein. The sample contains 40,000 to 50,000 distinct CDR3 sequences, almost 7% of which appear only once. The source of the sample is a study of T cells after yellow fever vaccination. General study results and limits: At 95% to 96% for CD4 and approximately 88% for CD8, most primary-vaccination clones showed up again after the booster. CD4 and CD8 compartments shared a small share of clonotypes. It was a weaker secondary response, yet one that peaked faster, at day 5 versus 15.

The specimen was CD8+ T cells not binding an NS4B(214-222) dextramer, sorted from PBMCs, collected 45 days after the yellow fever booster vaccination. The V gene is TRBV20-1, the J gene TRBJ2-5, with D perhaps TRBD1 or TRBD2 (6 bases each). This TCR was sampled from a man aged 30 to 39 who received the YFV17D yellow fever vaccine. The CDR3, as DNA: TGCAGTGCAGGGGGGAGCGCGGGGGAGACCCAGTACTTC. This encodes CSAGGSAGETQYF.